Sequencing of this T cell receptor (beta chain) was carried out in a study of T cells after yellow fever vaccination. This clonotype has a count of ten or more. MiXCR, applied by TCRdb to the 5' RACE reads, yields one record per CDR3 protein. The sample includes 250,000 to 300,000 distinct CDR3 sequences, about 5.2% of them seen just once. The receptor was derived from a man aged 18-30 years who received the YFV17D yellow fever vaccine. The sequenced sample was CD4+ T cells sorted from PBMCs, obtained on the day of the yellow fever booster vaccination.

This CDR3 reads CSGASGGSGTDTQYF. In DNA, the CDR3 is TGCAGTGGGGCTAGCGGGGGGTCGGGCACAGATACGCAGTATTTT. The chain joins TRBV20-1 to TRBJ2-3; 11 bases map to TRBD2. Germline assignment: CDR1 DFQATT and CDR2 SNEGSKA (reference sequence). The CDR3 totals 15 residues. V shed 7 bases and J 1 base; nucleotides not matched to a gene: 7.